A selection of T cell receptor beta chains follows, all from one sample in a study of post-analysis software for immune sequencing data. A single record per CDR3 protein comes from TCRdb applying MiXCR to the PCR reads. The sample yields more than 500,000 distinct CDR3 sequences, 30% to 40% seen once. The specimen sequenced was blood. Source of these receptors: a girl aged 2-17 years with multiple sclerosis. The CDR3 runs from the conserved cysteine through the conserved F or W. The D gene is left open where the match is weak. Only some rows state a clone size, as once, few, many or a class for expanded clones.

TRBD2 TRBJ2-4 NA TRBV15 CATSPLPTSGGGVGKNIQYF TGTGCCACCAGCCCCCTCCCGACTAGCGGGGGCGGGGTGGGCAAAAACATTCAGTACTTC
NA TRBJ1-6 few TRBV20-1 CSARDLGSAYNSPLHF TGCAGTGCTAGAGATCTAGGTTCCGCCTATAATTCACCCCTCCACTTT
NA TRBJ2-7 few TRBV20-1 CSARGAASHEQYF TGCAGTGCTAGAGGGGCAGCCTCCCACGAGCAGTACTTC
NA TRBJ1-4 few TRBV12-3/TRBV12-4 CASRTGAGGEKLFF TGTGCCAGCAGGACCGGGGCCGGCGGTGAAAAACTGTTTTTT
TRBD1 TRBJ2-4 few TRBV6-6 CASSPTGGSVAKNIQYF TGTGCCAGCAGTCCCACAGGGGGATCCGTAGCCAAAAACATTCAGTACTTC
NA TRBJ2-1 few TRBV13 CASSMGLQGIYNEQFF TGTGCCAGCAGCATGGGACTCCAGGGCATTTACAATGAGCAGTTCTTC
NA TRBJ1-1 NA TRBV3-1 CASRSTGHETEAFF TGTGCCAGCAGGAGTACCGGGCATGAAACTGAAGCTTTCTTT
NA TRBJ2-1 NA TRBV5-1 CTSSLASQGRVGNEQFF TGCACCAGCAGCTTGGCCTCTCAGGGGCGAGTGGGCAATGAGCAGTTCTTC
TRBD2 TRBJ2-3 few TRBV20-1 CSARGTSGGKDTQYF TGCAGTGCTAGAGGCACTAGCGGGGGAAAAGATACGCAGTATTTT
TRBD2 TRBJ2-1 NA TRBV2 CASSEALEWMAGSGGEQFF TGTGCCAGCAGTGAAGCGTTGGAGTGGATGGCGGGGTCGGGGGGTGAGCAGTTCTTC
NA TRBJ1-5 few TRBV2 CASSTSGGGNQPQHF TGTGCCAGCAGCACATCGGGGGGTGGTAATCAGCCCCAGCATTTT
NA TRBJ1-2 few TRBV20-1 CSARDGKGPYYGYTF TGCAGTGCTAGAGATGGGAAGGGGCCCTACTATGGCTACACCTTC
TRBD1 TRBJ1-2 few TRBV4-1 CASSQDPSRQGIDYGYTF TGCGCCAGCAGCCAAGATCCCTCCCGACAGGGAATAGACTATGGCTACACCTTC
TRBD1 TRBJ1-1 NA TRBV11-2 CASSLEGQPALEAFF TGTGCCAGCAGCTTAGAGGGACAGCCAGCACTTGAAGCTTTCTTT
NA TRBJ2-1 few TRBV5-1 CASSSEGATYNEQFF TGCGCCAGCAGCTCGGAGGGGGCGACCTACAATGAGCAGTTCTTC
NA TRBJ1-5 few TRBV24-1 CATSDPASNQPQHF TGTGCCACCAGTGACCCCGCAAGCAATCAGCCCCAGCATTTT
NA TRBJ2-1 NA TRBV7-9 CASRRPEGPYNEQFF TGTGCCAGCAGACGTCCCGAGGGCCCCTACAATGAGCAGTTCTTC
NA TRBJ2-7 few TRBV12-3/TRBV12-4 CASSRSQYEQYF TGTGCCAGCAGTCGGTCGCAGTACGAGCAGTACTTC
TRBD1 TRBJ1-1 NA TRBV7-6 CASSLGRQGMHTEAFF TGTGCCAGCAGCTTAGGCCGACAGGGGATGCACACTGAAGCTTTCTTT
TRBD1 TRBJ1-6 NA TRBV5-1 CASSLSGQGRSPLHF TGCGCCAGCAGCTTGTCCGGACAGGGGAGATCACCCCTCCACTTT